This T cell receptor (beta chain) was documented in a study of spatial heterogeneity in lung cancer. On this clonotype itself: Its antigen is undetermined.

Study-wide findings and caveats: Expanded tumor TCRs that were ubiquitous appeared in blood more at resection than follow-up.

TCRdb processed the 5' RACE reads anew with MiXCR; each CDR3 protein has one entry. Of 95,000 to 120,000 distinct CDR3 sequences in the sample, 10% to 13% were seen once. Time point given: blood at routine non-recurrence follow-up after resection. V was clipped by 6 bases and J by 4 bases, with 7 bases between them. This CDR3 spans 12 amino acids. The germline V gene has CDR1 SNHLY and CDR2 FYNNEI. The chain joins TRBV2 to TRBJ1-3; D is undetermined. The TCR sequence derives from a female donor with early-stage non-small cell lung cancer. The sample in question was PBMCs, obtained at follow-up. CDR3 sequence (DNA): TGTGCCAGCAGCCGAGGGGGAAACACCATATATTTT. This sequence encodes CASSRGGNTIYF.